This T cell receptor beta chain stems from a study of T cell responses to AZD1222 COVID-19 vaccine. Whole-study findings and limits: A mostly white British donor set with more females was recruited, and clonal diversity was possibly underestimated.

Assay: immunoSEQ multiplex PCR; the TCRdb copy retains only in-frame clones and omits some. This table holds 150,000 or so clones, approximately 94% found once. V was shortened by 4 bases and J by 2 bases, with 15 bases between the two germline ends. The germline V gene encodes CDR1 SGHTA and CDR2 FQGNSA. This CDR3 is 16 amino acids long. Only one count was recorded for this clone. Its antigen remains unidentified. The sample consisted of peripheral blood, taken on day 0 of AZD1222 vaccination. The genes are TRBV7-2 and TRBJ1-3; no definite D call. This TCR derives from an adult in good health. The CDR3 protein is CASSYRGFPPGNTIYF. For the CDR3, the DNA is TGTGCCAGCAGCTACCGAGGGTTTCCGCCTGGAAACACCATATATTTT.